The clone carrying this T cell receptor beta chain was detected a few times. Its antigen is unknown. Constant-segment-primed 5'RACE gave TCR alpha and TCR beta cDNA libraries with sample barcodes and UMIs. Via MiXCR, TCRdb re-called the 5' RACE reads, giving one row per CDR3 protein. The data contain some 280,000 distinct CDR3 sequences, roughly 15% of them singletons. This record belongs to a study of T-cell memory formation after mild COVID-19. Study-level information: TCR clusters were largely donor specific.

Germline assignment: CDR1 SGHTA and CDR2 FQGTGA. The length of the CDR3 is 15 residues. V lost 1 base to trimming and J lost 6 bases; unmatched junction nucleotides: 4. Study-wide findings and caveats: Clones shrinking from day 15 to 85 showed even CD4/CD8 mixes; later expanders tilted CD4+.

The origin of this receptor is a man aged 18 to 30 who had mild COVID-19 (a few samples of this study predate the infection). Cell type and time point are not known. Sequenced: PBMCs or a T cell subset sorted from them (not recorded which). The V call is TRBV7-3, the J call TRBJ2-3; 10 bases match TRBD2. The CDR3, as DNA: TGTGCCAGCAGCTTAATGAGCGGGGGGGCCGATACGCAGTATTTT. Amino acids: CASSLMSGGADTQYF. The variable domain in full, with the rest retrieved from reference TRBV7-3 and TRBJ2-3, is GAGVSQTPSNKVTEKGKYVELRCDPISGHTALYWYRQSLGQGPEFLIYFQGTGAADDSGLPNDRFFAVRPEGSVSTLKIQRTERGDSAVYLCASSLMSGGADTQYFGPGTRLTVL.